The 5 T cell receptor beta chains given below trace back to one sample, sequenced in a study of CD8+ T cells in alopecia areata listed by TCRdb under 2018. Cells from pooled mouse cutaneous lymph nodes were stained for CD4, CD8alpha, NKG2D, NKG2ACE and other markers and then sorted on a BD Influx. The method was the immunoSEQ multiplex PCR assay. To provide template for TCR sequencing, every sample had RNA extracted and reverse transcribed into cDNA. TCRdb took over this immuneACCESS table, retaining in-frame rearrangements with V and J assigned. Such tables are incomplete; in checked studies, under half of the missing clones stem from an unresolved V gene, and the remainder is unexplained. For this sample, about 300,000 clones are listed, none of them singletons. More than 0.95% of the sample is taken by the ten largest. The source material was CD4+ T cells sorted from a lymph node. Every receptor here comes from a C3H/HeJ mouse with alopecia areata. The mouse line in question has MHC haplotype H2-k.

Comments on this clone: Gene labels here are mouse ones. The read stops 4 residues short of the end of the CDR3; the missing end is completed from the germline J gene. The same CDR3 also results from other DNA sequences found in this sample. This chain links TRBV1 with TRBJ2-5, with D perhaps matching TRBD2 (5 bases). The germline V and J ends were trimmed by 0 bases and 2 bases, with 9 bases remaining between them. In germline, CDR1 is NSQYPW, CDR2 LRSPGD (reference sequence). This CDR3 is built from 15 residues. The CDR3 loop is CTCSADLGVQDTQYF. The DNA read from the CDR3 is TGCACCTGCAGTGCAGATCTTGGGGTCCAAGAC.

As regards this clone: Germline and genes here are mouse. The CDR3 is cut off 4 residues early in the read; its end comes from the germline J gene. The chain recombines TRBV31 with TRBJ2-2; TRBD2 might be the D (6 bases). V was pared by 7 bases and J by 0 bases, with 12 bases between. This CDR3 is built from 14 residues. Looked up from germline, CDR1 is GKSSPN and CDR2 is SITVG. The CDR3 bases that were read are TGTGCCTCCCAACTGGGAGCAAACACCGGG. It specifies CASQLGANTG. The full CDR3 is CASQLGANTGQLYF. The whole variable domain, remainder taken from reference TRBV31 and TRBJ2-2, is AQTIHQWPVAEIKAVGSPLSLGCTIKGKSSPNLYWYWQATGGTLQQLFYSITVGQVESVVQLNLSASRPKDDQFILSTEKLLLSHSGFYLCASQLGANTGQLYFGEGSKLTVL.

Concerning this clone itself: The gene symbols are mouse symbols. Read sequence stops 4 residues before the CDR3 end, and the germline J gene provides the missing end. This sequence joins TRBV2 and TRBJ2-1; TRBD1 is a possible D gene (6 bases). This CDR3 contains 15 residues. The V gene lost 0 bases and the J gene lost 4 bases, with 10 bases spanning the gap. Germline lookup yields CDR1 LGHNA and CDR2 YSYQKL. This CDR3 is CASSQERDKYAEQFF. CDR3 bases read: TGTGCCAGCAGCCAAGAAAGGGACAAATATGCT.

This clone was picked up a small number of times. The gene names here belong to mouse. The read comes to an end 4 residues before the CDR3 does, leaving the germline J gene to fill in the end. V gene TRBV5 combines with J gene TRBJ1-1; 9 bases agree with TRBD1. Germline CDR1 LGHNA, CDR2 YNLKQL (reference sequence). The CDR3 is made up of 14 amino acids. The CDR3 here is CASSPTGGWTEVFF. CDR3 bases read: TGTGCCAGCAGCCCCACAGGGGGCTGGACA.

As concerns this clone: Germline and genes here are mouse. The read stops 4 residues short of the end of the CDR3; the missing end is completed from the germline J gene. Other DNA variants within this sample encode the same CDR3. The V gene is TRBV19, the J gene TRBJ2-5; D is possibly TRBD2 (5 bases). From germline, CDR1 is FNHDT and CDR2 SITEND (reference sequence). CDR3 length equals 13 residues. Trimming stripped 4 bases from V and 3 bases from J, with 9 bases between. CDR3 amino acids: CASSSGLQDTQYF. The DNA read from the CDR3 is TGTGCCAGCAGTTCTGGGCTTCAAGAC.